The source of this TCR beta chain is a study of T cells in Graves' hyperthyroidism and ophthalmopathy. This CDR3 has 14 amino acids. Germline CDR1 is DFQATT and CDR2 is SNEGSKA (reference sequence). Trimming pared 4 bases from V and 1 base from J, leaving 12 bases between. Amplification of TCR beta CDR3 regions used RNA as the template. First-round RT-PCR of the TCR CDR3 relied on the HTBI primer set. MiXCR was run by TCRdb on the multiplex PCR reads, yielding one entry per CDR3 protein. The data contain 200,000 to 250,000 distinct CDR3 sequences, less than 20% of them singletons. The sequence derives from a woman aged 18-29 years with Graves' ophthalmopathy. The chain has TRBV20-1 and TRBJ2-3, with a weak D call TRBD2 (5 bases). The specimen was blood. This CDR3 reads CSAITLRGTDTQYF. CDR3 nucleotide sequence: TGCAGTGCTATTACACTGAGGGGCACAGATACGCAGTATTTT.